These T cell receptor beta chains were read from a single sample in a study of a mutant IDH1 vaccine in newly diagnosed glioma. For these TCRs, the target antigens are not known. The method was immunoSEQ multiplex PCR; TCRdb's version includes in-frame clones alone and lacks a portion of them. The sample records tens of thousands of clones, about 77% being singletons. The sequencing here drew on PBMCs, taken from a glioma patient whose treatment included an IDH1 peptide vaccine. The receptors were sampled from a woman aged 18-35 years with glioma. CDR3s include the opening cysteine and the closing phenylalanine or tryptophan. A D gene is named only where the DNA matches it firmly. For some rows the clone size is stated as once, few or many, or as a class when expanded; others skip it.

d_call,j_call,clone_size,v_call,cdr3_nt,cdr3_aa
TRBD2,TRBJ2-5,-,TRBV5-1,TGCGCCAGCAGCCTGGGGGGGTACCAAGAGACCCAGTACTTC,CASSLGGYQETQYF
-,TRBJ2-2,-,TRBV6-5,TGTGCCAGCAGCTCCGGAGGCGGGGAGCTGTTTTTT,CASSSGGGELFF
-,TRBJ2-5,-,TRBV14,TGTGCCAGCAGCCCCCTTATCTCGGGGAGGAAGACCCAGTACTTC,CASSPLISGRKTQYF
TRBD1,TRBJ1-1,-,TRBV5-1,TGCGCCAGCAGCGTGGGACAGGGCGATAACGCTTTCTTT,CASSVGQGDNAFF
-,TRBJ2-5,-,TRBV7-6,TGTGCCAGCAGCGCCTCCGAGGTGGAGACCCAGTACTTC,CASSASEVETQYF
TRBD1,TRBJ2-3,-,TRBV27,TGTGCCAGCAGCGAACAGGGGGCAGATACGCAGTATTTT,CASSEQGADTQYF
TRBD1,TRBJ2-7,-,TRBV10-3,TGTGCCATCAGCTCGGGGACAGGGGGCCCCTACGAGCAGTACTTC,CAISSGTGGPYEQYF
-,TRBJ1-2,-,TRBV6-1,TGTGCCAGCAGTGAAAGTATGGATTTCCCCTATGGCTACACCTTC,CASSESMDFPYGYTF
-,TRBJ1-1,few,TRBV5-4,TGTGCCAGCACACGGGACCTATACGCAGAAGCTTTCTTT,CASTRDLYAEAFF
TRBD1,TRBJ2-7,-,TRBV6-1,TGTGCCAGCAGTGAGCTAGGACAGGGTTTCTACGAGCAGTACTTC,CASSELGQGFYEQYF
-,TRBJ1-1,few,TRBV30,TGTGCCTGGAGTGTCGGTCGGACGGGTTATGCAGCTTTCTTT,CAWSVGRTGYAAFF
-,TRBJ2-3,-,TRBV19,TGTGCCAGTAGTATTACAGGGCTTGATACGCAGTATTTT,CASSITGLDTQYF
TRBD1,TRBJ1-1,few,TRBV28,TGTGCCAGCAGTGAATGGACAGGGGGCGTCAGTGAAGCTTTCTTT,CASSEWTGGVSEAFF
-,TRBJ1-4,-,TRBV4-1,TGCGCCAGCAGCCGGAACCAAGTTGAAAAACTGTTTTTT,CASSRNQVEKLFF
TRBD1,TRBJ1-5,-,TRBV2,TGTGCCAGCAGTGTTTTAAGGGACAGTAGTCAGCCCCAGCATTTT,CASSVLRDSSQPQHF
TRBD2,TRBJ2-1,-,TRBV9,TGTGCCAGCAGCCCCCGACTAGCGGGATCCTACAATGAGCAGTTCTTC,CASSPRLAGSYNEQFF
-,TRBJ1-1,-,TRBV5-1,TGCGCCAGCAGCCCGGGGGTACCGAACACTGAAGCTTTCTTT,CASSPGVPNTEAFF
-,TRBJ1-1,-,TRBV6-1,TGTGCCAGCAGTGAGATCGCAGGGGACACTGAAGCTTTCTTT,CASSEIAGDTEAFF
TRBD2,TRBJ2-5,-,TRBV7-2,TGTGCCAGCAGCCGAGGACTAGCGGGAGAAGAGACCCAGTACTTC,CASSRGLAGEETQYF
-,TRBJ2-5,-,TRBV6-5,TGTGCCAGCAGTCCAGGGACCCGGGCGGAGACCCAGTACTTC,CASSPGTRAETQYF
TRBD2,TRBJ2-1,-,TRBV6-5,TGTGCCAGCAGTAAGGGACTAGTTTCAAATGAGCAGTTCTTC,CASSKGLVSNEQFF
-,TRBJ2-7,-,TRBV28,TGTGCCAGCAGTTTTACAGTCTACGAGCAGTACTTC,CASSFTVYEQYF
-,TRBJ1-5,few,TRBV30,TGTGCCTGGACCCAGGGCTTGAGCAATCAGCCCCAGCATTTT,CAWTQGLSNQPQHF
TRBD2,TRBJ2-7,-,TRBV7-2,TGTGCCAGCAGCTTTACGGGCGGGAGGGCCGATGAGCAGTACTTC,CASSFTGGRADEQYF
-,TRBJ2-1,-,TRBV4-1,TGCGCCAGCAGCCAAGAGGCGGAAAGCTCCTACAATGAGCAGTTCTTC,CASSQEAESSYNEQFF
TRBD2,TRBJ2-1,-,TRBV7-9,TGTGCCAGCAGCCAAGCGGGAGGGCAGGGTGAGCAGTTCTTC,CASSQAGGQGEQFF
-,TRBJ1-5,-,TRBV27,TGTGCCAGCAGTTTATTAGGTGTTAACAATCAGCCCCAGCATTTT,CASSLLGVNNQPQHF
-,TRBJ1-5,-,TRBV25-1,TGTGCCAGCAGTGTCTCTGGGAGCAATCAGCCCCAGCATTTT,CASSVSGSNQPQHF
-,TRBJ2-7,-,TRBV28,TGTGCCAGCAGTTGGGACCGGGACCGGGGGTCCTACGAGCAGTACTTC,CASSWDRDRGSYEQYF
TRBD2,TRBJ2-3,few,TRBV30,TGTGCCTGGACTTCTGGGAGGGGTAGCACAGATACGCAGTATTTT,CAWTSGRGSTDTQYF
TRBD1,TRBJ1-1,-,TRBV10-2,TGCGCCAGCAGAAACCTGGGACAGCTGAACACTGAAGCTTTCTTT,CASRNLGQLNTEAFF
-,TRBJ2-7,-,TRBV7-8,TGTGCCAGCAGCTTAGGTAGACAGCCACTCCTCGAGCAGTACTTC,CASSLGRQPLLEQYF
TRBD1,TRBJ1-6,-,TRBV18,TGTGCCAGCTCACCGCCGGACAGGGATTCACCCCTCCACTTT,CASSPPDRDSPLHF
-,TRBJ2-7,-,TRBV10-2,TGCGCCAGCAGTCCTCCACAGGGCGAGCAGTACTTC,CASSPPQGEQYF
-,TRBJ1-1,-,TRBV20-1,TGCAGTGGGCACTTGAACACTGAAGCTTTCTTT,CSGHLNTEAFF
-,TRBJ1-2,-,TRBV12-5,TGTGCTAGTGGTTTGGGACCCCTGCAAGGACATGGCTACACCTTC,CASGLGPLQGHGYTF
-,TRBJ2-2,-,TRBV27,TGTGCCAGCAGTTTACAGGGATTGGGGGCCGGGGAGCTGTTTTTT,CASSLQGLGAGELFF